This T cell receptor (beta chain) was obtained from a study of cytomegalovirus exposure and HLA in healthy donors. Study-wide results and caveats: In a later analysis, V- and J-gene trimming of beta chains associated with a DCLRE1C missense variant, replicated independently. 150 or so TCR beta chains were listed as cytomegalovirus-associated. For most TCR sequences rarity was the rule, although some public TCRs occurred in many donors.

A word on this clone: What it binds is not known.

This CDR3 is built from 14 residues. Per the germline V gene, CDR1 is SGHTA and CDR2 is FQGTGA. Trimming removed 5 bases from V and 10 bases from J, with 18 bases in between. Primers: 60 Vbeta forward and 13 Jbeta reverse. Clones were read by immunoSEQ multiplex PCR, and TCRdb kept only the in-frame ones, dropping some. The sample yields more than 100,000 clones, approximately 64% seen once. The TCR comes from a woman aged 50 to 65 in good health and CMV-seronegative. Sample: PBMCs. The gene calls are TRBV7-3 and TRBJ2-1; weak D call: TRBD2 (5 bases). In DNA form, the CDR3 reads TGTGCCAGCAGCCTCCCGGGTGGGAGAAACGAGCAGTTCTTC. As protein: CASSLPGGRNEQFF.